Below, one T cell receptor (beta chain) is given with its context. Its antigen is unidentified. Method: immunoSEQ multiplex PCR; TCRdb's copy keeps in-frame clones and lacks some. Of some 29,000 clones listed, roughly 86% are singletons. The data originate from a study of lymphopenia after photon versus proton radiotherapy. Whole-study results and caveats: After lymphocyte nadir, photon-treated repertoires showed oligoclonal expansion, especially CD8+ Temra. Larger post-nadir TCR diversity loss correlated inversely with survival in deceased patients. Authors raise, but do not show, better survival with proton therapy. Proton therapy kept repertoires fairly stable, unlike photons, which gained effector/memory cells.

The trim removed 2 bases at V and 1 base at J, leaving 7 bases unmatched. Germline assignment: CDR1 SEHNR and CDR2 FQNEAQ (reference sequence). The CDR3 totals 17 residues. The source material was peripheral blood, sampled from a patient treated with proton-based radiotherapy. The J gene is TRBJ2-5, the V gene TRBV7-9; 10 bases agree with TRBD1. This receptor was taken from a woman aged 55 to 70 with cholangiocarcinoma. Some clones in this sample may be carry-over from other donors' samples. The CDR3 sequence is CASSLRRDRGIQETQYF. The CDR3 nucleotides are TGTGCCAGCAGCTTAAGAAGGGACAGGGGCATCCAAGAGACCCAGTACTTC.